This T cell receptor beta chain was sequenced in a study of blood T cell repertoires in COVID-19. About the study: Acute-phase and convalescent COVID-19 samples originated in the United States, Italy and Spain.

Germline V CDR1 and CDR2: MDHEN, SYDVKM. With 2 bases removed from V and 1 base from J, the gap between germline ends came to 10 bases. The CDR3 has 15 residues. Methods used by the authors: How many nucleated cells were present was estimated from reference gene primer amplification. Sequencing used immunoSEQ multiplex PCR; TCRdb keeps in-frame clones, though not all of them. The V and J calls and clone size are taken from that table; D and trimming were inferred from the DNA. Of 150,000 to 200,000 clones in the sample, about 84% were seen once. The sequence was obtained from a man aged 50 or older who had recovered from COVID-19. The chain joins TRBV28 to TRBJ2-3; D possibly corresponds to TRBD2 (5 bases). Sequencing was carried out using PBMCs or T cells enriched from blood (not recorded which). In DNA form, the CDR3 reads TGTGCCAGCAGTTTAAGAGGGTTGGGCACAGATACGCAGTATTTT. Translation gives CASSLRGLGTDTQYF.